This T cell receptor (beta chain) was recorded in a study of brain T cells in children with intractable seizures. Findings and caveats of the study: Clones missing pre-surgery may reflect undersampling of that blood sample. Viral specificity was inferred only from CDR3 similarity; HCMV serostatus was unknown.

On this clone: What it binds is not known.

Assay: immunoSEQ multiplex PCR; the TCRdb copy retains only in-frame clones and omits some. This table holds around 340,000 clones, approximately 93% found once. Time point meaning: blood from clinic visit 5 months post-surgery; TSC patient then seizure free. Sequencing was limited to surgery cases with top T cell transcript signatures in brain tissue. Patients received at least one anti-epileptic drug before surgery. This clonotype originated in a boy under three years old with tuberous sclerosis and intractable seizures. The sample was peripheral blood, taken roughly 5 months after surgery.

CDR3 bases: TGTGCCAGCAGCTTACTCCTCGGGGACAGGGCTAATTCACCCCTCCACTTT. This codes for CASSLLLGDRANSPLHF. The chain recombines TRBV13 with TRBJ1-6, with 9 bases fitting TRBD1. CDR3 length equals 17 residues. CDR1 and CDR2 (germline): PRHDT, FYEKMQ (reference sequence). V dropped 2 bases and J dropped 6; count of bases not matched to a gene: 8.